This is a list of T cell receptor beta chains from one sample in a study of a mutant IDH1 vaccine in newly diagnosed glioma. Profiling relied on immunoSEQ multiplex PCR, and the TCRdb table lists in-frame clones only, not all of them. The sample lists 65,000 or so clones, approximately 84% occurring once. No antigen is known for these receptors. Sequencing used PBMCs, obtained from a glioma patient whose treatment included an IDH1 peptide vaccine. All receptors come from a man aged 25-45 years with glioma. Each CDR3 is given with its conserved first and last residue. The order of the fields is V gene, clone size, J gene, CDR3 length, D gene, CDR3 DNA, CDR3 protein. A D gene is named only where the DNA matches it firmly. A clone size is listed for some rows: how often the clone was seen (once, few, many), or a class if it is expanded.

>TRBV6-1|NA|TRBJ1-4|13|TRBD1
TGTGCCAGCCGGGACAGGGGTAATGAAAAACTGTTTTTT
CASRDRGNEKLFF
>TRBV11-3|NA|TRBJ2-7|13|NA
TGTGCCAGCAGCCCCAGGGGCACCTACGAGCAGTACTTC
CASSPRGTYEQYF
>TRBV28|NA|TRBJ2-5|15|NA
TGTGCCAGCAGTTTAGTACCGGACTACCAAGAGACCCAGTACTTC
CASSLVPDYQETQYF
>TRBV9|NA|TRBJ1-1|15|NA
TGTGCCAGCAGCGAGCAACTGGTTCTGAACACTGAAGCTTTCTTT
CASSEQLVLNTEAFF
>TRBV9|NA|TRBJ2-5|15|NA
TGTGCCAGCAGCGTAGTGGGGGGATGGAGTGAGACCCAGTACTTC
CASSVVGGWSETQYF
>TRBV27|NA|TRBJ1-1|17|NA
TGTGCCAGCAGTTTATCGCACCCCGCGACCTGGGACACTGAAGCTTTCTTT
CASSLSHPATWDTEAFF
>TRBV5-1|NA|TRBJ2-3|16|NA
TGCGCCAGCAGCCCTGGGACGGGGGCTAGCACAGATACGCAGTATTTT
CASSPGTGASTDTQYF
>TRBV18|NA|TRBJ2-7|14|NA
TGTGCCAGCTCACCACGGGACGAAGCCTACGAGCAGTACTTC
CASSPRDEAYEQYF
>TRBV7-6|NA|TRBJ2-7|14|NA
TGTGCCAGCAGCTTAGCTGGCGGGCGGCTCGAGCAGTACTTC
CASSLAGGRLEQYF
>TRBV2|NA|TRBJ2-5|14|NA
TGTGCCAGCAGTGAAGAAGGGTACCAAGAGACCCAGTACTTC
CASSEEGYQETQYF
>TRBV14|NA|TRBJ1-1|14|NA
TGTGCCAGCAGCCATCCTGGGGCAGGGACTGAAGCTTTCTTT
CASSHPGAGTEAFF
>TRBV19|few|TRBJ1-2|14|NA
TGTGCCAGTAGGACCGGACAGTCGGTGATAGGCTACACCTTC
CASRTGQSVIGYTF
>TRBV30|NA|TRBJ2-7|13|NA
TGTGCCTGGAGTGGGGGCGGAACCTACGAGCAGTACTTC
CAWSGGGTYEQYF
>TRBV7-6|NA|TRBJ1-6|15|TRBD1
TGTGCCAGCAGACCGACAGGGAACTATAATTCACCCCTCCACTTT
CASRPTGNYNSPLHF
>TRBV5-6|NA|TRBJ1-1|12|NA
TGTGCCAGCAGCATCCGCTGGGCTGAAGCTTTCTTT
CASSIRWAEAFF
>TRBV18|NA|TRBJ2-7|15|TRBD1
TGTGCCAGCTCACCTACCGGGACAGGGATCTACGAGCAGTACTTC
CASSPTGTGIYEQYF
>TRBV7-2|NA|TRBJ1-2|17|NA
TGTGCCAGCAGCTTAGCGCGGCAGGTGGGAGCTAACTATGGCTACACCTTC
CASSLARQVGANYGYTF
>TRBV25-1|NA|TRBJ1-5|16|TRBD1
TGTGCCAGCATCCGGGACAGGCTTTATAGCAATCAGCCCCAGCATTTT
CASIRDRLYSNQPQHF
>TRBV6-6|NA|TRBJ1-1|13|NA
TGTGCCAGCGGCTGGGGGGGGAAAACTGAAGCTTTCTTT
CASGWGGKTEAFF
>TRBV21-1|NA|TRBJ2-2|14|NA
TGTGCCAGCAGCAAAAAAGACGAAACCGGGGAGCTGTTTTTT
CASSKKDETGELFF
>TRBV18|NA|TRBJ2-3|17|TRBD2
TGTGCCAGCTCACCGAAACTAGCGGGGGGGCCCACAGATACGCAGTATTTT
CASSPKLAGGPTDTQYF
>TRBV6-5|NA|TRBJ1-2|12|NA
TGTGCCAGCAGGACCCTCAACTATGGCTACACCTTC
CASRTLNYGYTF
>TRBV30|NA|TRBJ2-1|16|NA
TGTGCCTGGAGTTATAAGGGACTCAGCTCCTACAATGAGCAGTTCTTC
CAWSYKGLSSYNEQFF
>TRBV29-1|few|TRBJ2-6|13|NA
TGCAGCGTAACAGGGTTTGGGGCCAACGTCCTGACTTTC
CSVTGFGANVLTF
>TRBV14|NA|TRBJ2-7|17|NA
TGTGCCAGCAGCCAAGAGGGTGAGGAGGCCGTATGGTACGAGCAGTACTTC
CASSQEGEEAVWYEQYF
>TRBV15|once|TRBJ2-3|15|TRBD1
TGTGCCACCAGCAGTGATGGGACAGGCACAGATACGCAGTATTTT
CATSSDGTGTDTQYF
>TRBV29-1|few|TRBJ1-1|14|NA
TGCAGCGTCAGAGGTGGGCAGTCGAACACTGAAGCTTTCTTT
CSVRGGQSNTEAFF
>TRBV28|NA|TRBJ2-1|14|NA
TGTGCCAGCGGCACAGGGAGCTCCTACAATGAGCAGTTCTTC
CASGTGSSYNEQFF
>TRBV13|NA|TRBJ2-2|13|NA
TGTGCCAGCAGCCCCCGCGGAACCGGGGAGCTGTTTTTT
CASSPRGTGELFF
>TRBV7-6|NA|TRBJ2-2|17|TRBD1
TGTGCCAGCAGCTCGCGGACAGGCCCAATGGTGACCGGGGAGCTGTTTTTT
CASSSRTGPMVTGELFF
>TRBV28|NA|TRBJ1-2|15|NA
TGTGCCAGCAGTTTATCCCGGGGGGGAGCGTATGGCTACACCTTC
CASSLSRGGAYGYTF
>TRBV6-5|NA|TRBJ1-3|15|NA
TGTGCCAGCAGTTACTCTGGGGTAACTGGAAACACCATATATTTT
CASSYSGVTGNTIYF
>TRBV9|NA|TRBJ2-2|17|NA
TGTGCCAGCAGCGTTCCGACTTTCGAGACGAACACCGGGGAGCTGTTTTTT
CASSVPTFETNTGELFF
>TRBV4-1|NA|TRBJ1-1|16|NA
TGCGCCAGCAGCCAAGATCATCGGGGGGTGAACACTGAAGCTTTCTTT
CASSQDHRGVNTEAFF
>TRBV11-2|NA|TRBJ1-6|16|NA
TGTGCCAGCAGCTTAGGTCGGGGAACTCTCGATTCACCCCTCCACTTT
CASSLGRGTLDSPLHF
>TRBV9|NA|TRBJ2-5|13|NA
TGTGCCAGCAGCGTTCAGGGGATGGAGACCCAGTACTTC
CASSVQGMETQYF
>TRBV4-1|NA|TRBJ1-4|18|NA
TGCGCCAGCAGCCAAGTTGGCTTGGGACACGCAACTAATGAAAAACTGTTTTTT
CASSQVGLGHATNEKLFF
>TRBV5-1|NA|TRBJ2-7|14|TRBD1
TGCGCCAGCGCTACAAGGCAGGGGGCAGTCGAGCAGTACTTC
CASATRQGAVEQYF
>TRBV16|NA|TRBJ2-1|13|NA
TGTGCCAGCAGCCACCCCGATAACAATGAGCAGTTCTTC
CASSHPDNNEQFF
>TRBV19|NA|TRBJ1-2|13|NA
TGTGCCAGTAGTATAGTAGCGAGGGATGGCTACACCTTC
CASSIVARDGYTF
>TRBV5-1|NA|TRBJ2-1|13|TRBD1
TGCGCCAGCGGGACAGGGTACTACAATGAGCAGTTCTTC
CASGTGYYNEQFF
>TRBV27|NA|TRBJ2-4|19|NA
TGTGCCAGCAGTTTACCGTGTAGTGACAGGAGGGAGGCCAAAAACATTCAGTACTTC
CASSLPCSDRREAKNIQYF
>TRBV7-9|NA|TRBJ1-1|16|NA
TGTGCCAGCAGCTTAGTTCCAGGGGCGATGAACACTGAAGCTTTCTTT
CASSLVPGAMNTEAFF
>TRBV18|NA|TRBJ1-6|14|NA
TGTGCCAGCTTACGCTCCGGGGAACGGTCACCCCTCCACTTT
CASLRSGERSPLHF
>TRBV10-2|NA|TRBJ1-6|13|TRBD1
TGCGCCAGCAGCGACAGGGGTTTGTCACCCCTCCACTTT
CASSDRGLSPLHF
>TRBV28|NA|TRBJ1-2|19|TRBD1
TGTGCCAGCAGCCAGATGGCCCGGGACAGGGGTTCGAAAAGAAGGGGCTACACCTTC
CASSQMARDRGSKRRGYTF
>TRBV6-1|NA|TRBJ1-6|17|NA
TGTGCCAGCAGTGAAGTGATCAGGGGCACCTATAATTCACCCCTCCACTTT
CASSEVIRGTYNSPLHF
>TRBV27|NA|TRBJ1-2|16|NA
TGTGCCAGCAGTCCCAGGGCGACAGGCCGGGGATATGGCTACACCTTC
CASSPRATGRGYGYTF
>TRBV11-2|NA|TRBJ1-1|14|TRBD1
TGTGCCAGCAGCTTACAGGGGGCTTCTCCTGAAGCTTTCTTT
CASSLQGASPEAFF
>TRBV19|few|TRBJ1-1|14|NA
TGTGCCACTACGATTTATCGGGGGTCGCCTGAAGCTTTCTTT
CATTIYRGSPEAFF
>TRBV6-5|NA|TRBJ1-6|13|NA
TGTGCCAGCAGTTACGACCATAATTCACCCCTCCACTTT
CASSYDHNSPLHF
>TRBV4-2|NA|TRBJ2-4|15|TRBD2
TGTGCCAGCAGCCAAGGGGGGGGATTCGAGAACATTCAGTACTTC
CASSQGGGFENIQYF
>TRBV29-1|few|TRBJ1-5|14|TRBD1
TGCAGCGTTGCTGACAGGGGTGGAAATCAGCCCCAGCATTTT
CSVADRGGNQPQHF